These T cell receptor beta chains were read from a single sample in a study of cytomegalovirus exposure and HLA in healthy donors. Produced via immunoSEQ multiplex PCR; TCRdb's table is partial and in-frame only. The table shows roughly 120,000 clones, with approximately 76% occurring only once. Sequences were obtained from PBMCs. The receptor source for this set is a middle-aged man in good health and CMV-seropositive. CDR3s include the opening cysteine and the closing phenylalanine or tryptophan. The order of the fields is clone size, D gene, J gene, V gene, CDR3 DNA, CDR3 protein. A D gene is named only where the DNA matches it firmly. Clone size, where shown, is once, few, many, or a class for clones that have expanded.

NA NA TRBJ1-2 TRBV5-3 TGTGCCAGAAGCCGGACAGCTAACTATGGCTACACCTTC CARSRTANYGYTF
NA NA TRBJ2-7 TRBV4-2 TGTGCCAGCAGCCCACTAGGAGGCCGCTACGAGCAGTACTTC CASSPLGGRYEQYF
NA NA TRBJ2-2 TRBV5-1 TGCGCCAGCAGCTTGGAAGGGAGAACCGGGGAGCTGTTTTTT CASSLEGRTGELFF
NA NA TRBJ2-1 TRBV6-5 TGTGCCAGCAGTAGAGTCGTGCCTACGGATGAGCAGTTCTTC CASSRVVPTDEQFF
NA NA TRBJ2-7 TRBV6-5 TGTGCCAGCAGTTACAGACATCGAATCTACGAGCAGTACTTC CASSYRHRIYEQYF
NA TRBD2 TRBJ2-1 TRBV2 TGTGCCAGCACTAGTGAGAGGCTAGCGGGAGCCAATGAGCAGTTCTTC CASTSERLAGANEQFF
NA NA TRBJ2-2 TRBV5-1 TGCGCCAGCAGCTTGGCCGGCGGGGGACAAACCGGGGAGCTGTTTTTT CASSLAGGGQTGELFF
NA NA TRBJ1-2 TRBV19 TGTGCCAGTAGTATAGGTGGCAGGGGAAACTATGGCTACACCTTC CASSIGGRGNYGYTF
few TRBD2 TRBJ2-5 TRBV7-7 TGTGCCAGCAGCCCGGGACTAGCGGGGGGGGGTGAGACCCAGTACTTC CASSPGLAGGGETQYF
NA TRBD1 TRBJ1-1 TRBV11-3 TGTGCCAGCAGCTTAGCAGGGGGCGGGCGGCCTGAAGCTTTCTTT CASSLAGGGRPEAFF
few NA TRBJ2-2 TRBV6-4 TGTGCCAGCAGTGACTCCTGGCTTTCAGGGGAGCTGTTTTTT CASSDSWLSGELFF
NA TRBD2 TRBJ2-1 TRBV19 TGTGCCAGTAGTTCCCTTGGGCTAGCGGGGGCCCCGGGGTTCTTC CASSSLGLAGAPGFF
few NA TRBJ2-7 TRBV6-4 TGTGCCAGCAGTTCTCTAGGGGCCAACGAGCAGTACTTC CASSSLGANEQYF
NA TRBD1 TRBJ2-7 TRBV6-5 TGTGCCAGCAGTTCAACCGGGACAGGTTCCAAGCAGTACTTC CASSSTGTGSKQYF
NA TRBD1 TRBJ1-2 TRBV19 TGTGCCAGTATGGGTCGACAGGGGACGAGCAATGGCTACACCTTC CASMGRQGTSNGYTF
few NA TRBJ2-1 TRBV19 TGTGCCAGTAGTATCGGAGGCAATGAGCAGTTCTTC CASSIGGNEQFF
NA TRBD1 TRBJ2-7 TRBV28 TGTGCCAGCAGCAACCTCAGGGGGAACTACGAGCAGTACTTC CASSNLRGNYEQYF